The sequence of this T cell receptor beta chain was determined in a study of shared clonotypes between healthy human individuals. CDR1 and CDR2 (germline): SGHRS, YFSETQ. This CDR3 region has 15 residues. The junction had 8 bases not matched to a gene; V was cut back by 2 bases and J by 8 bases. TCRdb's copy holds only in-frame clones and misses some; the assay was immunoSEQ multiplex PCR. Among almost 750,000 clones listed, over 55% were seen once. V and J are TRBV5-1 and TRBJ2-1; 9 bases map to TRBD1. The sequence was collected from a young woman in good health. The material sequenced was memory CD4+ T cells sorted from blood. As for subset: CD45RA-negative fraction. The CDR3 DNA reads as TGCGCCAGCAGCTTCGGACAGGGGTCGTCGTATGAGCAGTTCTTC. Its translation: CASSFGQGSSYEQFF.